A selection of T cell receptor beta chains follows, all from one sample in a study of somatic mutations in cytotoxic T cells in rheumatoid arthritis. The method was immunoSEQ multiplex PCR; TCRdb's version includes in-frame clones alone and lacks a portion of them. This sample has about 15,000 clones, with just over 90% found just once. Sequencing was performed on CD4+ T cells sorted from blood. All receptors come from a man between 65 and 79 years old with rheumatoid arthritis. CDR3s include the opening cysteine and the closing phenylalanine or tryptophan. The D gene is left open where the match is weak. Only some rows state a clone size, as once, few, many or a class for expanded clones.

length: 14
D: -
J: TRBJ1-3
size: -
V: TRBV5-4
DNA: TGTGCCAGCAGCTTGGACCAGGGGCGGCACACCATATATTTT
CDR3: CASSLDQGRHTIYF

length: 15
D: TRBD1
J: TRBJ1-4
size: once
V: TRBV5-1
DNA: TGCGCCAGCAGCTGGGGGACAGGGGATACCGAAAAACTGTTTTTT
CDR3: CASSWGTGDTEKLFF

length: 13
D: -
J: TRBJ1-2
size: -
V: TRBV10-1
DNA: TGCGCCAGCAGTGAGTCGCAGGAATATGGCTACACCTTC
CDR3: CASSESQEYGYTF

length: 19
D: -
J: TRBJ2-3
size: -
V: TRBV5-1
DNA: TGCGCCAGCAGCTTGCTTTGGGACACGGCAACCGGGACGGCAGATACGCAGTATTTT
CDR3: CASSLLWDTATGTADTQYF

length: 16
D: TRBD1
J: TRBJ1-2
size: once
V: TRBV25-1
DNA: TGTGCCAGCAGACGAGGACAGGGACTTCTTAACTATGGCTACACCTTC
CDR3: CASRRGQGLLNYGYTF

length: 14
D: -
J: TRBJ2-7
size: -
V: TRBV6-5
DNA: TGTGCCAGCAGTCCCCGCAGGGACGACAGGGAGCAGTACTTC
CDR3: CASSPRRDDREQYF

length: 14
D: TRBD1
J: TRBJ2-7
size: -
V: TRBV6-1
DNA: TGTGCCAGCAGGCCGACAGGGCGAGCCTACGAGCAGTACTTC
CDR3: CASRPTGRAYEQYF

length: 14
D: TRBD1
J: TRBJ1-4
size: -
V: TRBV7-9
DNA: TGTGCCAGCAGCCGGACAGGGGATAATGAAAAACTGTTTTTT
CDR3: CASSRTGDNEKLFF

length: 16
D: TRBD2
J: TRBJ2-2
size: -
V: TRBV5-1
DNA: TGCGCCAGCAGCTTGGGGCTAGCGGCCAACACCGGGGAGCTGTTTTTT
CDR3: CASSLGLAANTGELFF

length: 14
D: TRBD1
J: TRBJ1-3
size: few
V: TRBV28
DNA: TGTGCCAGCAGTGGACAGGGCCCTGGAAACACCATATATTTT
CDR3: CASSGQGPGNTIYF

length: 17
D: TRBD2
J: TRBJ2-2
size: -
V: TRBV10-3
DNA: TGTGCCATCAGTGACGCGACGGGACTAGCGGGACCCGGGGAGCTGTTTTTT
CDR3: CAISDATGLAGPGELFF

length: 11
D: -
J: TRBJ2-3
size: -
V: TRBV11-2
DNA: TGTGCCATTCCAAACACAGATACGCAGTATTTT
CDR3: CAIPNTDTQYF

length: 15
D: TRBD2
J: TRBJ2-1
size: once
V: TRBV5-4
DNA: TGTGCCAGCAGCCTGACTAGCGGGTACTACAATGAGCAGTTCTTC
CDR3: CASSLTSGYYNEQFF

length: 15
D: -
J: TRBJ1-3
size: -
V: TRBV18
DNA: TGTGCCAGCTCACCACTGGACAGCTCTGGAAACACCATATATTTT
CDR3: CASSPLDSSGNTIYF

length: 17
D: TRBD2
J: TRBJ2-6
size: -
V: TRBV27
DNA: TGTGCCAGCAGCCAGGCGGGAGCGGGTTCTGGGGCCAACGTCCTGACTTTC
CDR3: CASSQAGAGSGANVLTF

length: 16
D: TRBD2
J: TRBJ2-1
size: -
V: TRBV27
DNA: TGTGCCAGCAGTGCCGCCGGGACTAGCGGGAGGGATGAGCAGTTCTTC
CDR3: CASSAAGTSGRDEQFF

length: 20
D: TRBD2
J: TRBJ2-7
size: -
V: TRBV19
DNA: TGTGCCAGTAGTATTCGGTTCCCACTGGCGGGAGGGAGCGCTACGGGGGAGCAGTACTTC
CDR3: CASSIRFPLAGGSATGEQYF

length: 16
D: -
J: TRBJ2-6
size: -
V: TRBV7-9
DNA: TGTGCCAGCAGCGCACTTTTCCGCTCTGGGGCCAACGTCCTGACTTTC
CDR3: CASSALFRSGANVLTF

length: 14
D: -
J: TRBJ1-1
size: -
V: TRBV10-3
DNA: TGTGCCACCGGGACTGCGGGAGGGGACACTGAAGCTTTCTTT
CDR3: CATGTAGGDTEAFF

length: 16
D: TRBD2
J: TRBJ2-3
size: -
V: TRBV9
DNA: TGTGCCAGCAGCGTAGGTCGGACTAGCGGCGCAGATACGCAGTATTTT
CDR3: CASSVGRTSGADTQYF

length: 12
D: -
J: TRBJ2-3
size: -
V: TRBV7-9
DNA: TGTGCCAGCAGCCGGGACTCAGATACGCAGTATTTT
CDR3: CASSRDSDTQYF

length: 17
D: TRBD2
J: TRBJ2-1
size: -
V: TRBV11-2
DNA: TGTGCCAGCAGCTTAGATGGGCTAGCGGGAGGGCGAGGAAAACAGTTCTTC
CDR3: CASSLDGLAGGRGKQFF

length: 15
D: -
J: TRBJ1-2
size: -
V: TRBV13
DNA: TGTGCCAGCAGCGAGCCCGGGACATCGCTGTCCGGCTACACCTTC
CDR3: CASSEPGTSLSGYTF

length: 13
D: TRBD2
J: TRBJ2-1
size: -
V: TRBV30
DNA: TGTGCCTGGAGTCGGGGGGGCATGAATGAGCAGTTCTTC
CDR3: CAWSRGGMNEQFF

length: 14
D: -
J: TRBJ1-2
size: -
V: TRBV6-6
DNA: TGTGCCAGCAAAACCCGGGGAGTGGTTCATGGCTACACCTTC
CDR3: CASKTRGVVHGYTF

length: 14
D: -
J: TRBJ1-6
size: few
V: TRBV6-5
DNA: TGTGCCAGCAGGCTGGGAGGGCGGCATTCACCCCTCCACTTT
CDR3: CASRLGGRHSPLHF

length: 15
D: TRBD1
J: TRBJ2-7
size: -
V: TRBV6-6
DNA: TGTGCCAGCAGTTTTTTGACAGGGTTAGTCCACGAGCAGTACTTC
CDR3: CASSFLTGLVHEQYF

length: 14
D: -
J: TRBJ2-5
size: -
V: TRBV5-5
DNA: TGTGCCAGCAGAGGACGCGATCGGGGAGAGACCCAGTACTTC
CDR3: CASRGRDRGETQYF

length: 14
D: -
J: TRBJ1-2
size: once
V: TRBV5-4
DNA: TGTGCCAGCAGTAGGTTAGACAGAGACTATGGCTACACCTTC
CDR3: CASSRLDRDYGYTF

length: 15
D: TRBD1
J: TRBJ1-2
size: -
V: TRBV5-4
DNA: TGTGCCAGCAGTATAGCCGGGACAGGGAATTATGGCTACACCTTC
CDR3: CASSIAGTGNYGYTF

length: 13
D: TRBD1
J: TRBJ2-5
size: -
V: TRBV7-3
DNA: TGTGCCAGCAGCTTAGACAGGGAAGAGACCCAGTACTTC
CDR3: CASSLDREETQYF

length: 15
D: -
J: TRBJ2-1
size: -
V: TRBV7-2
DNA: TGTGCCAGCATTCCCGGGACTGAATCCGGCAATGAGCAGTTCTTC
CDR3: CASIPGTESGNEQFF